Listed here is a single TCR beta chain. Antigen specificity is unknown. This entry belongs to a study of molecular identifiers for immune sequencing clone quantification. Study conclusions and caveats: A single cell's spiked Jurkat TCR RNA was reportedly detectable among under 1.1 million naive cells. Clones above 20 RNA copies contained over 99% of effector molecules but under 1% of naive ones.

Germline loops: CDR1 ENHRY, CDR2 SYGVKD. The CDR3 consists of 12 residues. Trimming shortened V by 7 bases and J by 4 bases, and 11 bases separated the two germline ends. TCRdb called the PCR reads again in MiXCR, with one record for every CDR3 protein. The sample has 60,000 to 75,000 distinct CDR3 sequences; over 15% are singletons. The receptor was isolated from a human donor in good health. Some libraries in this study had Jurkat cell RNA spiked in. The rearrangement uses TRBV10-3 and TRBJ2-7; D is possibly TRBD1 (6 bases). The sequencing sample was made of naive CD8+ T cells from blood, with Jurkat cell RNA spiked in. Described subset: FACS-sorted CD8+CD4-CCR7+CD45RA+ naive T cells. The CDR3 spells CAIMDSNYEQYF. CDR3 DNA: TGTGCCATCATGGACAGTAATTACGAGCAGTACTTC.